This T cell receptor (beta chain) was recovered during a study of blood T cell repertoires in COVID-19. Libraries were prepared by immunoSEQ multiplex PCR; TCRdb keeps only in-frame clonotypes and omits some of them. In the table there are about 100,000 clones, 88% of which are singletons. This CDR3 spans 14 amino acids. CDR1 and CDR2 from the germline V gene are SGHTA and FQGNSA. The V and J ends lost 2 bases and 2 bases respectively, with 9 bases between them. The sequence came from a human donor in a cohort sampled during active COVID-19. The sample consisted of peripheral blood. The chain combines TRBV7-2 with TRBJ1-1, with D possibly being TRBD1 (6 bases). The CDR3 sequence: CASSLRGYNTEAFF. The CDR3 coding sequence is TGTGCCAGCAGCTTAAGGGGGTATAACACTGAAGCTTTCTTT.